The clone carrying this T cell receptor (beta chain) was seen a handful of times. Its cognate antigen is unknown. CDR1 is MDHEN and CDR2 is SYDVKM in the germline V gene. Between the trimmed V and J ends, which lost 4 bases and 3 bases, there was a span of 4 bases. CDR3 length equals 12 residues. The source of the sample is a study of OX40 agonist ivuxolimab in advanced cancers. About the study: Patient treatment consisted of intravenous ivuxolimab administration every 2 weeks at 0.01 to 10 mg/kg. Study conclusions and caveats: At 0.1 to 3.0 mg/kg and by week 6, clonal expansion occurred in CD4+ and CD8+ blood T cells.

The method was immunoSEQ multiplex PCR; TCRdb's version includes in-frame clones alone and lacks a portion of them. The repertoire holds around 26,000 clones, 85% to 90% seen once, with approximately 48% in the top ten. Peripheral blood came from all dose cohorts at three timepoints. The TCR sequence derives from an adult with an advanced solid tumor such as melanoma, head and neck, liver or kidney cancer. V is TRBV28 and J is TRBJ1-5; no reliable D call. The starting material was CD4+ or CD8+ T cells sorted from blood, obtained in a trial of the OX40 agonist ivuxolimab. CDR3 region: CASSYTNQPQHF. CDR3 coding DNA: TGTGCCAGCAGTTATACCAATCAGCCCCAGCATTTT.